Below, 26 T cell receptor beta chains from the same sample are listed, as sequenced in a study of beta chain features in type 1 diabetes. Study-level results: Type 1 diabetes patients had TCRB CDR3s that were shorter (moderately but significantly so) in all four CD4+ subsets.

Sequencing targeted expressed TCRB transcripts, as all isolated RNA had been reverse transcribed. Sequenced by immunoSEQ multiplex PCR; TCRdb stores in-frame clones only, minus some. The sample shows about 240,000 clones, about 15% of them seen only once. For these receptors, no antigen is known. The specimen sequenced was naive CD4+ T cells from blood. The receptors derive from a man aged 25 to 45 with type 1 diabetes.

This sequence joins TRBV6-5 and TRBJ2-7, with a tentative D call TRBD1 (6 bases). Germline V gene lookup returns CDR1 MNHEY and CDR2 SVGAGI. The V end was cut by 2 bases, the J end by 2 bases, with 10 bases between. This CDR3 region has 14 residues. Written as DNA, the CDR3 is TGTGCCAGCAGTTACGACAGGCCCCCCTACGAGCAGTACTTC. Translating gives CASSYDRPPYEQYF.

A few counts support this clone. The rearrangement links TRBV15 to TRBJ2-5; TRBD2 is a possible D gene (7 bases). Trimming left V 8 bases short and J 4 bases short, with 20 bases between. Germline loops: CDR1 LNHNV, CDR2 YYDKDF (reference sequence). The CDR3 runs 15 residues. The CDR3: CATDPRGGARETQYF. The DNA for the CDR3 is TGTGCCACCGACCCCCGTGGGGGGGCGAGAGAGACCCAGTACTTC.

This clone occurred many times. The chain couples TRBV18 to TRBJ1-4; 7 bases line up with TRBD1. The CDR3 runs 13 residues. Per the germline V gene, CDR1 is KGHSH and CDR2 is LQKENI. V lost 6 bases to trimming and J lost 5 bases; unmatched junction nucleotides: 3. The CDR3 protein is CASSGQENEKLFF. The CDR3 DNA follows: TGTGCCAGCTCCGGACAGGAGAATGAAAAACTGTTTTTT.

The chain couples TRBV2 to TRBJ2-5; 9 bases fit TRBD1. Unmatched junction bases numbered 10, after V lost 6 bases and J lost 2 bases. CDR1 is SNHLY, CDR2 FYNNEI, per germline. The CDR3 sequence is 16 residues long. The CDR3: CASRASGTGRQETQYF. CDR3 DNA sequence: TGTGCCAGCAGGGCCTCCGGGACAGGGCGGCAAGAGACCCAGTACTTC.

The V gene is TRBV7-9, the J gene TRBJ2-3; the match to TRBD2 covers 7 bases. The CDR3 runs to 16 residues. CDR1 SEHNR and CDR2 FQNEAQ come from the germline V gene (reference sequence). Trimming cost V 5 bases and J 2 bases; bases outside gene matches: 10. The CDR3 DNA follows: TGTGCCAGCAGCCCCCGGGAGGCGGGGACCACAGATACGCAGTATTTT. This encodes CASSPREAGTTDTQYF.

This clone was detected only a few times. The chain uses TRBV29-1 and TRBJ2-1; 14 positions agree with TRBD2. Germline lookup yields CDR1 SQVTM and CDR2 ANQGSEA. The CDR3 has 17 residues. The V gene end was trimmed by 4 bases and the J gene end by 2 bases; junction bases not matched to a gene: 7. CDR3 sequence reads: CSVARGTSGSTYNEQFF. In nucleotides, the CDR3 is TGCAGCGTTGCCCGGGGGACTAGCGGGAGTACCTACAATGAGCAGTTCTTC.

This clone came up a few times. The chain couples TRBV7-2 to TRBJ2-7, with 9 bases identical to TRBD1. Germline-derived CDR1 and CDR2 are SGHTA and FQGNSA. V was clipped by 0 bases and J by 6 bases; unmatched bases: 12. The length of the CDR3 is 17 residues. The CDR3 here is CASSLAGQRQGGAEQYF. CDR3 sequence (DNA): TGTGCCAGCAGCTTAGCTGGCCAGCGACAGGGGGGCGCCGAGCAGTACTTC.

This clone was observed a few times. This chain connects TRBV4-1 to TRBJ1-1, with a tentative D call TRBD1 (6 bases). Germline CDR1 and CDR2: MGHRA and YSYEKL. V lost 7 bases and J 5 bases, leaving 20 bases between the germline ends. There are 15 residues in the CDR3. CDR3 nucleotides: TGCGCCAGCAAAAGGGGGGGCCGAATGGGAACTGAAGCTTTCTTT. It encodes CASKRGGRMGTEAFF.

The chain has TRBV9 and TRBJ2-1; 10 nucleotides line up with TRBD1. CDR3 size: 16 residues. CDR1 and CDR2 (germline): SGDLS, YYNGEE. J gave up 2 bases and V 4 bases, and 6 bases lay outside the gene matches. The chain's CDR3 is CASSPRGQGAYNEQFF. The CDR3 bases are TGTGCCAGCAGCCCAAGAGGACAGGGGGCCTACAATGAGCAGTTCTTC.

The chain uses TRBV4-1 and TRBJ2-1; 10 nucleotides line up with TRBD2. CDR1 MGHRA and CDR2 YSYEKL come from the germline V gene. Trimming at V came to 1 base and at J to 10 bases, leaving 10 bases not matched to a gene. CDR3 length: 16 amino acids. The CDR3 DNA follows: TGCGCCAGCAGCCAAGGTGTTAGCGGGGGGTTTCGGGAGCAGTTCTTC. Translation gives CASSQGVSGGFREQFF.

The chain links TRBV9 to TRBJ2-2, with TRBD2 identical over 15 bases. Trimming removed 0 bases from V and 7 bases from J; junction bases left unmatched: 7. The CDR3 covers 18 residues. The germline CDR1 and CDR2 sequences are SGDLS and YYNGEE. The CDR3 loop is CASSVGTSGGALRGELFF. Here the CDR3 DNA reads TGTGCCAGCAGCGTAGGGACTAGCGGGGGGGCCTTGCGCGGGGAGCTGTTTTTT.

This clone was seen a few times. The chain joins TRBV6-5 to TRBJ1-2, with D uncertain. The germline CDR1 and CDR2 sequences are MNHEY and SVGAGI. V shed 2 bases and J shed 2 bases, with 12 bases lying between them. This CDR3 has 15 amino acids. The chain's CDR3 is CASSYVGGLNYGYTF. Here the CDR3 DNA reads TGTGCCAGCAGTTACGTCGGCGGCCTAAACTATGGCTACACCTTC.

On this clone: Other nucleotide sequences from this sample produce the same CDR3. The CDR3: CASSSGQPNQPQHF. The CDR3 coding sequence is TGCGCCAGCAGCTCTGGACAGCCCAATCAGCCCCAGCATTTT. The chain joins TRBV5-1 to TRBJ1-5, with D tentatively TRBD1 (6 bases). Germline CDR1 is SGHRS and CDR2 is YFSETQ. The ends were cut back, 3 bases at V and 3 bases at J, with 10 bases in the middle. This CDR3 comprises 14 residues.

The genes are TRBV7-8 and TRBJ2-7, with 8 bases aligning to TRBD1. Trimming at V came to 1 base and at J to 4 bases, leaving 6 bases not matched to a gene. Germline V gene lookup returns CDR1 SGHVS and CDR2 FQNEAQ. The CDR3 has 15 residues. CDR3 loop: CASSLDRQGLYEQYF. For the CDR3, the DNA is TGTGCCAGCAGCTTAGATCGACAGGGGTTATACGAGCAGTACTTC. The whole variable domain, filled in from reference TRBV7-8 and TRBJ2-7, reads GAGVSQSPRYKVAKRGQDVALRCDPISGHVSLFWYQQALGQGPEFLTYFQNEAQLDKSGLPSDRFFAERPEGSVSTLKIQRTQQEDSAVYLCASSLDRQGLYEQYFGPGTRLTVT.

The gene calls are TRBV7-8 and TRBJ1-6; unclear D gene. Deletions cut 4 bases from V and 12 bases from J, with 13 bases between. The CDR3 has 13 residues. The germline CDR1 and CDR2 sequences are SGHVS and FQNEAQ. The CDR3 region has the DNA TGTGCCAGCAGCTCCCCTAAAGGAGGACCCCTCCACTTT. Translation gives CASSSPKGGPLHF.

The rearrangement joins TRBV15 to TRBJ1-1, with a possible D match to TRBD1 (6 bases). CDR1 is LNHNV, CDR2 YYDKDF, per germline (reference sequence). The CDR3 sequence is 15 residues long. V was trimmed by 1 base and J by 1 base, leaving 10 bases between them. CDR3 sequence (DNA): TGTGCCACCAGCAGAGCAGGGGCTTCGAACACTGAAGCTTTCTTT. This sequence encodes CATSRAGASNTEAFF.

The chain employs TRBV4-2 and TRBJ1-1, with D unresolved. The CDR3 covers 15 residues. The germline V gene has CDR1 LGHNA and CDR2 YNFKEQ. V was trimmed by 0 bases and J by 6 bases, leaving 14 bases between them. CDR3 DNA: TGTGCCAGCAGCCAAGAGTGGGCCTCCCGCGCTGAAGCTTTCTTT. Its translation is CASSQEWASRAEAFF.

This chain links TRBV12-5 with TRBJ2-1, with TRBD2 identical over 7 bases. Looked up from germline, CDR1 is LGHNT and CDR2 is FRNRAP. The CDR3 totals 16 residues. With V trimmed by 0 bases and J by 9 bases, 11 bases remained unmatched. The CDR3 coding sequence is TGTGCTAGTGGTTTGGTACTTGGCGGGAGATACGGTGAGCAGTTCTTC. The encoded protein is CASGLVLGGRYGEQFF. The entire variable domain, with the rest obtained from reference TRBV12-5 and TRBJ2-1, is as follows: DARVTQTPRHKVTEMGQEVTMRCQPILGHNTVFWYRQTMMQGLELLAYFRNRAPLDDSGMPKDRFSAEMPDATLATLKIQPSEPRDSAVYFCASGLVLGGRYGEQFFGPGTRLTVL.

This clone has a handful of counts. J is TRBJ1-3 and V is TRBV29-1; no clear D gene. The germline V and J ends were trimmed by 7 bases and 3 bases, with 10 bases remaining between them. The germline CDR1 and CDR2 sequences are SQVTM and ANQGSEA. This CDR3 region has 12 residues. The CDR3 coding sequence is TGCAGCGCCGAGCGCGATGGAAACACCATATATTTT. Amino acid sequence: CSAERDGNTIYF.

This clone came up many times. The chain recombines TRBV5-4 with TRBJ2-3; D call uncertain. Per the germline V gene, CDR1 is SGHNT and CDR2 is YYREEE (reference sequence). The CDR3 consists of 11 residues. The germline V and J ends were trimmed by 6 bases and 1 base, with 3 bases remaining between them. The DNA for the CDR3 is TGTGCCAGCACCGGCACAGATACGCAGTATTTT. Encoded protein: CASTGTDTQYF.

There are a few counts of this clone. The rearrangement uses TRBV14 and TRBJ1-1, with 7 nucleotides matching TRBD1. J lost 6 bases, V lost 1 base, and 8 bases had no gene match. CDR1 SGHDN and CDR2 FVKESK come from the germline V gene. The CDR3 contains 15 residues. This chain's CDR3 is CASSQVYGQGAEAFF. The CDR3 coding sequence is TGTGCCAGCAGCCAAGTCTACGGCCAGGGGGCTGAAGCTTTCTTT.

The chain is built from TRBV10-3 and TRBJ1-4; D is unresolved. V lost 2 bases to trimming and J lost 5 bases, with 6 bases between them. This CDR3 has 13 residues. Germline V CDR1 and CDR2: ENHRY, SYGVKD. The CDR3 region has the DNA TGTGCCATCAGTGAGAGCGGGAATGAAAAACTGTTTTTT. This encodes CAISESGNEKLFF.

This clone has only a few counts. CDR3 amino acids: CASSSLAGGPGETQYF. DNA of the CDR3: TGTGCCAGCAGCTCACTAGCGGGGGGGCCTGGAGAGACCCAGTACTTC. The V call is TRBV5-6, the J call TRBJ2-5, with 13 bases identical to TRBD2. With V trimmed by 3 bases and J by 4 bases, 6 bases remained unmatched. Germline V gene sequence: CDR1 SGHDT, CDR2 YYEEEE. The CDR3 sequence is 16 residues long.

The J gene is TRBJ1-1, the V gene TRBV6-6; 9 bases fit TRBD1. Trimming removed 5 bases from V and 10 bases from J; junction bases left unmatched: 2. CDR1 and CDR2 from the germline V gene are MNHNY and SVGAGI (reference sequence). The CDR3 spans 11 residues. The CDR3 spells CASSPDRGAFF. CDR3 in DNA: TGTGCCAGCAGTCCGGACAGGGGAGCTTTCTTT.

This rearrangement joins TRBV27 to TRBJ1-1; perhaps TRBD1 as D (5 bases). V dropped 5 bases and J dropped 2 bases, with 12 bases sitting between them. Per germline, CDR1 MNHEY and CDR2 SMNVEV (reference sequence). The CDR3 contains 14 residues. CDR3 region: CASSPDTFNTEAFF. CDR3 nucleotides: TGTGCCAGCAGTCCGGACACCTTTAACACTGAAGCTTTCTTT.

The CDR3 bases are TGTGCCAGCAGTACAGGGGCCGTAGGTTCACCCCTCCACTTT. Encoded protein: CASSTGAVGSPLHF. The chain recombines TRBV6-4 with TRBJ1-6; 7 nucleotides match TRBD1. The CDR3 sequence is 14 residues long. The germline CDR1 and CDR2 sequences are MRHNA and SNTAGT. The ends lost 5 bases at V and 9 bases at J; junction bases unmatched: 7.